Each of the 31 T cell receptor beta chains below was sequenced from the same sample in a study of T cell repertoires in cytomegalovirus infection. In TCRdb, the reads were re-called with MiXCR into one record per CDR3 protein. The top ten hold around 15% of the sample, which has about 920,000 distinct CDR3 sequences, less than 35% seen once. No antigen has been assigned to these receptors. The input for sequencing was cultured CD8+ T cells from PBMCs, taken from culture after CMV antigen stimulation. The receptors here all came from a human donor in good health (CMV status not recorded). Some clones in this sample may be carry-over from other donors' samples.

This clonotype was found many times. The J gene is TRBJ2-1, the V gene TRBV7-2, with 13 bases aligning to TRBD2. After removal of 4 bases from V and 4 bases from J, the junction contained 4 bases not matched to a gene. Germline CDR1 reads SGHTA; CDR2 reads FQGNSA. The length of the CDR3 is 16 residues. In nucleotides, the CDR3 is TGTGCCAGCAGCTCGGGACTAGCGGGGATATACAATGAGCAGTTCTTC. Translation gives CASSSGLAGIYNEQFF.

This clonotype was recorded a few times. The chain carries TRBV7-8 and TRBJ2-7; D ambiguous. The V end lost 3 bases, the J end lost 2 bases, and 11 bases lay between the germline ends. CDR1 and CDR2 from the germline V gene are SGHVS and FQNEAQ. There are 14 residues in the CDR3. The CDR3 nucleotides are TGTGCCAGCAGCTTGCCCCAGGCACCCTACGAGCAGTACGTC. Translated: CASSLPQAPYEQYV.

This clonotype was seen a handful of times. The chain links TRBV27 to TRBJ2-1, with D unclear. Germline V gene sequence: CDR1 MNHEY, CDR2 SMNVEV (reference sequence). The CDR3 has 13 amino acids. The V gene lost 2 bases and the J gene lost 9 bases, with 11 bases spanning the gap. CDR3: CASSLGSQREQFF. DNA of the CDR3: TGTGCCAGCAGTTTAGGTTCCCAGCGTGAGCAGTTCTTC.

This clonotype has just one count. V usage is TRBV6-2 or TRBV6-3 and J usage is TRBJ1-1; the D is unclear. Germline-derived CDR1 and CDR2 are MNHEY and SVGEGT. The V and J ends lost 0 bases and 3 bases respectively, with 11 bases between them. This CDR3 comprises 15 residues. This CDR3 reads CASSYSVLGYTEAFF. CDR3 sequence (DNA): TGTGCCAGCAGTTACTCTGTCCTGGGGTACACTGAAGCTTTCTTT.

CDR3 in DNA: TGTGCCAGCAGCGGGACTCCTGGAAACACCATATATTTT. It encodes CASSGTPGNTIYF. The rearrangement uses TRBV12-3 or TRBV12-4 and TRBJ1-3; tentative D call: TRBD1 (5 bases). This CDR3 contains 13 residues. V lost 6 bases, J lost 2 bases, and 8 bases lay in between.

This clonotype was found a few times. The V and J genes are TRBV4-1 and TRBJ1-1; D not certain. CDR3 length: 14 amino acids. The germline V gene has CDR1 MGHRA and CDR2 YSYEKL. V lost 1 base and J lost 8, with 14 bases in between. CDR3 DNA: TGCGCCAGCAGCCAAGTAGACATCCCGAGGGAAGCTTTCTTT. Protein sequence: CASSQVDIPREAFF.

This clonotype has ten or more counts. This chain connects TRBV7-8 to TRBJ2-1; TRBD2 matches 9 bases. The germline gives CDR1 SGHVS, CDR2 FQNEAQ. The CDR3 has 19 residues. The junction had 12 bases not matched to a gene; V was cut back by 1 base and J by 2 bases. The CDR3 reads CASSLVGTSTPITYNEQFF. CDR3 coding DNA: TGTGCCAGCAGCTTAGTGGGGACTAGCACACCAATCACCTACAATGAGCAGTTCTTC.

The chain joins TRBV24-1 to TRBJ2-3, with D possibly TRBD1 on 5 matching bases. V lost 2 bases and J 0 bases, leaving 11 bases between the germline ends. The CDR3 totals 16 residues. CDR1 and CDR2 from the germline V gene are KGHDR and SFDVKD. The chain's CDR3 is CATSDSRAPSTDTQYF. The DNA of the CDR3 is TGTGCCACCAGTGATTCCAGGGCCCCTAGCACAGATACGCAGTATTTT.

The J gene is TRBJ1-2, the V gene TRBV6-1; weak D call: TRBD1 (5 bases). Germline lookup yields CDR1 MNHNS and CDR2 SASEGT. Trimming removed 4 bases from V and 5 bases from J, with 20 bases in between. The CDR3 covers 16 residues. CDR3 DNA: TGTGCCAGCAGTGGGGGACGAGACCCCGCTTGGTATGGCTACACCTTC. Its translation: CASSGGRDPAWYGYTF.

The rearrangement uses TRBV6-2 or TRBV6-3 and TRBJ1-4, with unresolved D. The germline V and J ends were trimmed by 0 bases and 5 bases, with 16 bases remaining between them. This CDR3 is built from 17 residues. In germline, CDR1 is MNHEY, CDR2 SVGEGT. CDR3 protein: CASSYSKIEVINEKLFF. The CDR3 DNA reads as TGTGCCAGCAGTTACTCGAAGATTGAAGTTATAAATGAAAAACTGTTTTTT.

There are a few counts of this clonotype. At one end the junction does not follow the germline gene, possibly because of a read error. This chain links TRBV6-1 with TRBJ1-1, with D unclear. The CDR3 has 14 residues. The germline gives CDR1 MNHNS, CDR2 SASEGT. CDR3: CASSPSMGNPEAFF. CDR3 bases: TGTGCCAGCAGTCCCTCTATGGGGAACCCTGAAGCTTTCTTT.

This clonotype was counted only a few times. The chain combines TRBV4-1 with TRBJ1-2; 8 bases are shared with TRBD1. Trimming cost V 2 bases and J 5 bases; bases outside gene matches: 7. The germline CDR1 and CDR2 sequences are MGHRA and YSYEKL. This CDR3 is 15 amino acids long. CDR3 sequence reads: CASSQRPGGGYGYTF. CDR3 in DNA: TGCGCCAGCAGCCAAAGGCCAGGGGGCGGGTATGGCTACACCTTC.

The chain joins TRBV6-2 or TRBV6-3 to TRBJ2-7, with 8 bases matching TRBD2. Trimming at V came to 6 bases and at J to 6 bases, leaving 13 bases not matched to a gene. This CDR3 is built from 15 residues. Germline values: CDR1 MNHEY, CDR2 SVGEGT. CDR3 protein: CASSPTGTRYTEQYF. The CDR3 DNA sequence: TGTGCCAGCAGCCCAACCGGGACTAGATATACCGAGCAGTACTTC.

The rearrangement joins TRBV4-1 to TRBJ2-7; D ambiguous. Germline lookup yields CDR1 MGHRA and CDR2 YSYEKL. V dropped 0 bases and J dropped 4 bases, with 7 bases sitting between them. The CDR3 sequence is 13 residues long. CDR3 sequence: CASSQEVIYEQYF. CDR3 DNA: TGCGCCAGCAGCCAAGAGGTCATATACGAGCAGTACTTC.

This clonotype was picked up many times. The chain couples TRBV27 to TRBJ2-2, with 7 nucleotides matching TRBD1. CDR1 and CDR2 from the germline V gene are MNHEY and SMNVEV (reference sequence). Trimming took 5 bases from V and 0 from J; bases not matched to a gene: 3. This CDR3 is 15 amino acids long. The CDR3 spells CASSRDSANTGELFF. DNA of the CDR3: TGTGCCAGCAGTCGGGACAGCGCGAACACCGGGGAGCTGTTTTTT.

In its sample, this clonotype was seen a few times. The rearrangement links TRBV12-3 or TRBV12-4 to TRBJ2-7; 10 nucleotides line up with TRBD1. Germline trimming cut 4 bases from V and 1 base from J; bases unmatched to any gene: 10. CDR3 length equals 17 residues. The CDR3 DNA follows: TGTGCCAGCAGTTCCTCTTCGGGACAGGGGAATTCCTACGAGCAGTACTTC. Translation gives CASSSSSGQGNSYEQYF.

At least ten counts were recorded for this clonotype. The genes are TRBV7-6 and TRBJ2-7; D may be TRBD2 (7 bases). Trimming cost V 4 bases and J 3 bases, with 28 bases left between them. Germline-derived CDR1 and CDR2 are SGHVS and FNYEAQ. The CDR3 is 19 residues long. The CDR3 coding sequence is TGTGCCAGCAGCTCTAGGGAGGGGGGGCAAGGAGCGTCTTACTACGAGCAGTACTTC. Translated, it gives CASSSREGGQGASYYEQYF.

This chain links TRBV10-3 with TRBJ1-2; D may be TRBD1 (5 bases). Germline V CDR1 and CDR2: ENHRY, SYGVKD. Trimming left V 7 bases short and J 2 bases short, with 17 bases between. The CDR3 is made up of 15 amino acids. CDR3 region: CAIKIGRQPNYGYTF. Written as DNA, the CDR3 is TGTGCCATCAAGATCGGTAGACAGCCGAACTATGGCTACACCTTC.

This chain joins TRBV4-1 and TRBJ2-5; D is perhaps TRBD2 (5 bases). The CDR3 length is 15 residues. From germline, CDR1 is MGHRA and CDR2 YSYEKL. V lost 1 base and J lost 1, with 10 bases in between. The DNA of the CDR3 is TGCGCCAGCAGCCAAGTAGGAAGCGGCCAAGAGACCCAGTACTTC. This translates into CASSQVGSGQETQYF.

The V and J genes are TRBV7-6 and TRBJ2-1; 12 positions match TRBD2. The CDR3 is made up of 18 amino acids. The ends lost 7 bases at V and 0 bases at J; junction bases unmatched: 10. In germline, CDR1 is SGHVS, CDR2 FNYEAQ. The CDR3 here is CASTLARLAGVSYNEQFF. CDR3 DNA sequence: TGTGCCAGCACCCTAGCCCGACTAGCGGGGGTCTCCTACAATGAGCAGTTCTTC.

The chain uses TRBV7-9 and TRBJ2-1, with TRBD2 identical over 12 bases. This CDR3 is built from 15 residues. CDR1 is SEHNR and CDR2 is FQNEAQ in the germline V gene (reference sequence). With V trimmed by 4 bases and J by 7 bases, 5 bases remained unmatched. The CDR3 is CASSSSSGGANEQFF. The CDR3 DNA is TGTGCCAGCAGCTCTTCTAGCGGGGGGGCGAATGAGCAGTTCTTC. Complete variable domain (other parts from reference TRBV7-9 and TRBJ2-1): DTGVSQNPRHKITKRGQNVTFRCDPISEHNRLYWYRQTLGQGPEFLTYFQNEAQLEKSRLLSDRFSAERPKGSFSTLEIQRTEQGDSAMYLCASSSSSGGANEQFFGPGTRLTVL.

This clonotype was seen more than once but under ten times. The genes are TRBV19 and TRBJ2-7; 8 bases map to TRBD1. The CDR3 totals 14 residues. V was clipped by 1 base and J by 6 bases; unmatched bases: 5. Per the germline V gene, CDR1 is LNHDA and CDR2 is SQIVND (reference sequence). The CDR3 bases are TGTGCCAGTAGTATAGGTAGACAGGGGAGCGAGCAGTACGTC. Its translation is CASSIGRQGSEQYV.

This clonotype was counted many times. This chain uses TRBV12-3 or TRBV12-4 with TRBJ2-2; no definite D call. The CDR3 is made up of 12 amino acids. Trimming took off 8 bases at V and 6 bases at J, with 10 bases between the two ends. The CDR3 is CASGPRAGELFF. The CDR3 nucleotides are TGTGCCAGCGGCCCCCGGGCCGGGGAGCTGTTTTTT.

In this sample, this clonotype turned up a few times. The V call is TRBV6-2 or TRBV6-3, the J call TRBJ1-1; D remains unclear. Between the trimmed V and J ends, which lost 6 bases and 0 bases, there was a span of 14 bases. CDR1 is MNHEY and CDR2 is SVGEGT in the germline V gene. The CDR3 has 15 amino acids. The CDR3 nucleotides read TGTGCCAGCAGGTCGTTATGGGTAATGAACACTGAAGCTTTCTTT. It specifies CASRSLWVMNTEAFF.

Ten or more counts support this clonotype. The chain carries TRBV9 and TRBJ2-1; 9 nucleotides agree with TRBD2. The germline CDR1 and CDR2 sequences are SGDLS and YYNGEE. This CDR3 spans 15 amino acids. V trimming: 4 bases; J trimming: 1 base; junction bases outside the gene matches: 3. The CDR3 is CASSSSGASYNEQFF. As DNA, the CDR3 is TGTGCCAGCAGCTCTAGCGGGGCGTCCTACAATGAGCAGTTCTTC.

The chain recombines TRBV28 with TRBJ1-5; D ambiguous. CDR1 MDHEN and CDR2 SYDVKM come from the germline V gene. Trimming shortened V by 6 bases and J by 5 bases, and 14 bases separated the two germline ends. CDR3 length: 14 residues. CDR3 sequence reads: CASSLPEVYQPQHF. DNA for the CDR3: TGTGCCAGCAGCCTACCAGAGGTCTATCAGCCCCAGCATTTT. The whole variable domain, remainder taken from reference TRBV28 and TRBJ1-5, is DVKVTQSSRYLVKRTGEKVFLECVQDMDHENMFWYRQDPGLGLRLIYFSYDVKMKEKGDIPEGYSVSREKKERFSLILESASTNQTSMYLCASSLPEVYQPQHFGDGTRLSIL.

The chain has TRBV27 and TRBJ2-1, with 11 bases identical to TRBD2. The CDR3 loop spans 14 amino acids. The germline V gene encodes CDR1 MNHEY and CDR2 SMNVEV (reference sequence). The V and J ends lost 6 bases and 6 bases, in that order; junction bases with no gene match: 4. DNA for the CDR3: TGTGCCAGCAGCTTAGCGGGGGGGTGCAATGAGCAGTTCTTC. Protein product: CASSLAGGCNEQFF.

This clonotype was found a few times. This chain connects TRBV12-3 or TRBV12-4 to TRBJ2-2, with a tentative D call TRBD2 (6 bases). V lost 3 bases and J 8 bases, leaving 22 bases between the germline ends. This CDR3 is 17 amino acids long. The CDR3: CASSFPDSGRPGGELFF. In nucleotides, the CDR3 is TGTGCCAGCAGTTTCCCCGACAGCGGGCGCCCCGGGGGGGAGCTGTTTTTT.

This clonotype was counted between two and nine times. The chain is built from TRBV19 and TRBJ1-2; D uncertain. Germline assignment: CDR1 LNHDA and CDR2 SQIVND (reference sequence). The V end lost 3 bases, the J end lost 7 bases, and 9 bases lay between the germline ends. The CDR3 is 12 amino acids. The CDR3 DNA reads TGTGCCAGTAGTATCGGACTTATTGGCTACACCTTC. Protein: CASSIGLIGYTF. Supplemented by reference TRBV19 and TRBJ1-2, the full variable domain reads DGGITQSPKYLFRKEGQNVTLSCEQNLNHDAMYWYRQDPGQGLRLIYYSQIVNDFQKGDIAEGYSVSREKKESFPLTVTSAQKNPTAFYLCASSIGLIGYTFGSGTRLTVV.

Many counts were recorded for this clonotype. CDR3 bases: TGTGCCAGCAGTGAAGCGCTTAGGCAGGGACGCATTAGCAATCAGCCCCAGCATTTT. It is translated as CASSEALRQGRISNQPQHF. V and J are TRBV6-1 and TRBJ1-5; possible D gene TRBD1, 5 bases. CDR3 length: 19 residues. Germline lookup yields CDR1 MNHNS and CDR2 SASEGT. Trimming took 0 bases from V and 0 from J, leaving 18 bases between them.

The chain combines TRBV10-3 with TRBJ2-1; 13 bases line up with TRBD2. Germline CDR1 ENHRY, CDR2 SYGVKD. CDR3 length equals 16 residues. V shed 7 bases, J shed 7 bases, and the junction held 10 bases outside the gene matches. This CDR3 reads CAIMRTSGGLMNEQFF. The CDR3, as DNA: TGTGCCATCATGCGGACTAGCGGGGGCCTAATGAATGAGCAGTTCTTC.